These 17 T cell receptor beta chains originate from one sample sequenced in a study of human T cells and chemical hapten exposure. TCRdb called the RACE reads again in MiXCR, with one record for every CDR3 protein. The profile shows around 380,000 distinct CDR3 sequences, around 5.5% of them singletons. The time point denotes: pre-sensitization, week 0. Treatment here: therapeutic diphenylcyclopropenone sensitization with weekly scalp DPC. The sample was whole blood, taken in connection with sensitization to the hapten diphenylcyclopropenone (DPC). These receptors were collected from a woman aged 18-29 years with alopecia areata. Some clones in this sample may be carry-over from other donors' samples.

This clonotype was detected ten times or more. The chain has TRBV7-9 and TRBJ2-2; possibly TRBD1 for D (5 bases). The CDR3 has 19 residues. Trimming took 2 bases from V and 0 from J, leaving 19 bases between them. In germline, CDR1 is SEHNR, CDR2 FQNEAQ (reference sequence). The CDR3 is CASSLRRQPIHSNTGELFF. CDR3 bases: TGTGCCAGCAGCTTAAGGAGACAGCCCATTCATTCGAACACCGGGGAGCTGTTTTTT.

CDR3 sequence: CASRKDRNTGELFF. CDR3 sequence (DNA): TGTGCCAGTAGGAAAGACAGGAACACCGGGGAGCTGTTTTTT. The V gene is TRBV19, the J gene TRBJ2-2; weak D call: TRBD1 (5 bases). CDR3 length: 14 amino acids. The germline gives CDR1 LNHDA, CDR2 SQIVND (reference sequence). Trimming shortened V by 6 bases and J by 1 base, and 9 bases separated the two germline ends.

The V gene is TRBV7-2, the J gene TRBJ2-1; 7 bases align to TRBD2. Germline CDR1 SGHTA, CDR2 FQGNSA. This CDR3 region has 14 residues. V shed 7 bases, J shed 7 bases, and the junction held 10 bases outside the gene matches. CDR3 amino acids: CASIGRAARNEQFF. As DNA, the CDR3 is TGTGCCAGCATAGGGAGGGCCGCTAGGAATGAGCAGTTCTTC.

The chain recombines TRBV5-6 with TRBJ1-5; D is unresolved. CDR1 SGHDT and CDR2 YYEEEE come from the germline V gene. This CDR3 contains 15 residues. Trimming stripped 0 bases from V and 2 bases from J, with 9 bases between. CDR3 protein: CASSLARKGNQPQHF. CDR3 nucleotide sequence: TGTGCCAGCAGCTTGGCGAGGAAGGGCAATCAGCCCCAGCATTTT.

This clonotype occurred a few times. CDR3 amino acids: CASSPSGTRGFNEQFF. DNA of the CDR3: TGTGCCAGCAGTCCCTCCGGGACTAGAGGTTTCAATGAGCAGTTCTTC. The rearrangement uses TRBV28 and TRBJ2-1, with 8 bases that match TRBD2. The CDR3 contains 16 residues. The germline CDR1 and CDR2 sequences are MDHEN and SYDVKM. The J segment lost 6 bases and the V segment lost 5 bases, leaving 12 bases of the junction unmatched. Complete variable domain (other parts from reference TRBV28 and TRBJ2-1): DVKVTQSSRYLVKRTGEKVFLECVQDMDHENMFWYRQDPGLGLRLIYFSYDVKMKEKGDIPEGYSVSREKKERFSLILESASTNQTSMYLCASSPSGTRGFNEQFFGPGTRLTVL.

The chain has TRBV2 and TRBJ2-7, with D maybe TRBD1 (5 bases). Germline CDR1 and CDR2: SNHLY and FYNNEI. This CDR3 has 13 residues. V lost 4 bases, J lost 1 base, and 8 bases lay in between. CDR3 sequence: CASSVRQSYEQYF. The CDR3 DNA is TGTGCCAGCAGTGTCAGACAGTCCTACGAGCAGTACTTC.

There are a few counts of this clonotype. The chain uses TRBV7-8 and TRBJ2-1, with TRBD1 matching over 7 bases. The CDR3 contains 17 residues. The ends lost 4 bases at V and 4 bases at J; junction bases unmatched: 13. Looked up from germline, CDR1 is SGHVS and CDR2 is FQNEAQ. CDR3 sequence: CASSSRGLDRDYNEQFF. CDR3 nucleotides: TGTGCCAGCAGCTCTAGGGGCCTCGACAGGGATTACAATGAGCAGTTCTTC.

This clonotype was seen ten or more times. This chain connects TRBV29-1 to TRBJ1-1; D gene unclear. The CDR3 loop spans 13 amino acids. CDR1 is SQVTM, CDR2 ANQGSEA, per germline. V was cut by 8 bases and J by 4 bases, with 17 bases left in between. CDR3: CSPVRARSTEAFF. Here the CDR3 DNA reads TGCAGCCCCGTAAGGGCTCGGAGCACTGAAGCTTTCTTT.

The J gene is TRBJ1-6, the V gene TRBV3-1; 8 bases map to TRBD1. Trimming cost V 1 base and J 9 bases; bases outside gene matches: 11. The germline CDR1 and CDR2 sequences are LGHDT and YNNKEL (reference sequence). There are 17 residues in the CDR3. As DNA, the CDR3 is TGTGCCAGCAGCCAAGCTCCAGGACAGGGTCTAAGTTCACCCCTCCACTTT. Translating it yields CASSQAPGQGLSSPLHF.

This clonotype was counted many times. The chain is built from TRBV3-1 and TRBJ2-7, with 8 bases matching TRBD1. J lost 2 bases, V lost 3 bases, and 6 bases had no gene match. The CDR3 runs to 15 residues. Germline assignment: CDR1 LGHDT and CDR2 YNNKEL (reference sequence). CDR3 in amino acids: CASSHAGQGTYEQYF. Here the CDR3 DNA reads TGTGCCAGCAGCCACGCTGGACAGGGAACCTACGAGCAGTACTTC.

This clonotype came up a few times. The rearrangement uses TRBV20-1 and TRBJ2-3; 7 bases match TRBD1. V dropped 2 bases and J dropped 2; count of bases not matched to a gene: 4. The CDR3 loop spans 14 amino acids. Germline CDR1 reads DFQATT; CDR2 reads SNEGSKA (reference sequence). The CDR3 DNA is TGCAGTGCTAGACCGACAGGGTACACAGATACGCAGTATTTT. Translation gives CSARPTGYTDTQYF.

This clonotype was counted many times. Here the CDR3 DNA reads TGTGCCAGCAGTCCGCCGGGACAGGCAACTGAAGCTTTCTTT. It is translated as CASSPPGQATEAFF. V usage is TRBV5-4 and J usage is TRBJ1-1; 8 bases are shared with TRBD1. Germline V CDR1 and CDR2: SGHNT, YYREEE (reference sequence). The CDR3 sequence is 14 residues long. J was trimmed by 5 bases and V by 5 bases; bases with no gene match: 8.

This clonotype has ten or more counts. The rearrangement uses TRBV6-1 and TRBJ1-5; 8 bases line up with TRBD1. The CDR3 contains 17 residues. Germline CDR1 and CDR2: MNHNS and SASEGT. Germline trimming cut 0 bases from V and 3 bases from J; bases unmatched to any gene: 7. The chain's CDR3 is CASSEASGTGHNQPQHF. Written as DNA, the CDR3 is TGTGCCAGCAGTGAAGCCTCCGGGACAGGCCACAATCAGCCCCAGCATTTT.

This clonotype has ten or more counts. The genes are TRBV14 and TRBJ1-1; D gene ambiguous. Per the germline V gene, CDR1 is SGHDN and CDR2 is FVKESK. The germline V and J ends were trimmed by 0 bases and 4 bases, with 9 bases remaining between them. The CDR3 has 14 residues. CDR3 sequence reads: CASSQEITSTEAFF. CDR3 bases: TGTGCCAGCAGCCAAGAAATAACTAGCACTGAAGCTTTCTTT. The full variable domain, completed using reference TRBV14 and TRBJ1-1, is EAGVTQFPSHSVIEKGQTVTLRCDPISGHDNLYWYRRVMGKEIKFLLHFVKESKQDESGMPNNRFLAERTGGTYSTLKVQPAELEDSGVYFCASSQEITSTEAFFGQGTRLTVV.

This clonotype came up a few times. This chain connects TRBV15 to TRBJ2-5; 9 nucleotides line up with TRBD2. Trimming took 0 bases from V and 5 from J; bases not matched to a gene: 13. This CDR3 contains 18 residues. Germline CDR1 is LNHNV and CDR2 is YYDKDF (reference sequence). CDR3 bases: TGTGCCACCAGCAGAGATAGCACACCAGCGGGGGGAGACGAGACCCAGTACTTC. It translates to CATSRDSTPAGGDETQYF.

The DNA for the CDR3 is TGCAGCGTTGTTAATGGGGGGCCCCAAGAGACCCAGTACTTC. Amino acid sequence: CSVVNGGPQETQYF. The J gene is TRBJ2-5, the V gene TRBV29-1; D may match TRBD1 or TRBD2 (6 bases each). V lost 4 bases and J 1 base, leaving 13 bases between the germline ends. The CDR3 length is 14 residues. Germline CDR1 is SQVTM and CDR2 is ANQGSEA.

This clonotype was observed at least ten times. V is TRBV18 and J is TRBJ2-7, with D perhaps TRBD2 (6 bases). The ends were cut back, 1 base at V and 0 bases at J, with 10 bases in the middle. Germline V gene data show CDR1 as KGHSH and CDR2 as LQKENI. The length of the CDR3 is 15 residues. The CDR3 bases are TGTGCCAGCTCACCACTTTCCGGGAGCTCCTACGAGCAGTACTTC. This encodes CASSPLSGSSYEQYF.